The clone carrying this T cell receptor beta chain was recorded a few times. The data were taken from a study of T cell repertoires in cytomegalovirus infection. Study summary: It was the public TCR beta signatures that indicated both CMV infection and matching HLA type.

Germline loops: CDR1 SGHNT, CDR2 YYREEE (reference sequence). CDR3 length: 15 residues. Trimming cost V 0 bases and J 1 base, with 10 bases left between them. A single record per CDR3 protein comes from TCRdb applying MiXCR to the reads. This sample has hundreds of thousands of distinct CDR3 sequences, with 24% found just once. Specimen: CD8+ T cells from PBMCs. This clonotype was obtained from a human donor in good health (CMV status not recorded). Some clones in this sample may be carry-over from other donors' samples. The chain is built from TRBV5-4 and TRBJ1-1; D gene unclear. The CDR3 DNA sequence: TGTGCCAGCAGCTTGGAAGAGAGACGGAACACTGAAGCTTTCTTT. Its protein is CASSLEERRNTEAFF.